This T cell receptor (beta chain) came from a study of T cell repertoires in cytomegalovirus infection. Across the study: CMV infection together with matching HLA type was indicated by public TCR beta signatures. Study-wide results and caveats: HLA-C-restricted CMV-specific TCR beta clonotypes prevailed in the ex vivo response. Public TCR beta family frequency separated CMV-and-HLA carriers, including in an independent cohort.

TCRdb reprocessed the reads via MiXCR and lists one record per CDR3 protein. The sample contains approximately 130,000 distinct CDR3 sequences, roughly 25% of which appear only once. Notes on this clonotype: Its antigen is undetermined.

Trimming took 4 bases from V and 0 from J, leaving 16 bases between them. The V gene's germline CDR1 is LGHNA and CDR2 YNFKEQ. The CDR3 is 18 residues long. This chain links TRBV4-2 with TRBJ1-6; D is unclear. The receptor was derived from a human donor in good health (CMV status not recorded). Some clones in this sample may be carry-over from other donors' samples. Material: PBMCs, sequenced either directly or after in vitro stimulation (not recorded which). The CDR3 DNA reads TGTGCCAGCAGCCCACCGCAAAGTCAGAGCTCCTATAATTCACCCCTCCACTTT. As protein: CASSPPQSQSSYNSPLHF.